Presented here are 23 T cell receptor beta chains from one specimen sequenced in a study of identical twins. TCRdb reprocessed the 5' RACE reads with MiXCR, giving one entry per CDR3 protein. The sample records around 500,000 distinct CDR3 sequences, about 14% being singletons. This sample also belongs to another study, concerning yellow fever vaccine responses in identical twins.

Sequencing used CD4+ T cells sorted from blood. The receptors originated from a woman younger than 30 in good health.

This clonotype was seen ten or more times. This chain links TRBV2 with TRBJ2-7, with 11 positions matching TRBD2. The length of the CDR3 is 18 residues. The V gene's germline CDR1 is SNHLY and CDR2 FYNNEI. With V trimmed by 4 bases and J by 0 bases, 11 bases remained unmatched. Here the CDR3 reads CASSGERLAGGSSYEQYF. DNA for the CDR3: TGTGCCAGCAGTGGGGAGAGGCTAGCGGGAGGTTCCTCCTACGAGCAGTACTTC.

This clonotype was counted a few times. The chain carries TRBV19 and TRBJ2-7; 7 nucleotides agree with TRBD1. Germline assignment: CDR1 LNHDA and CDR2 SQIVND (reference sequence). The CDR3 spans 13 residues. Unmatched junction bases numbered 8, after V lost 7 bases and J lost 5 bases. The DNA for the CDR3 is TGTGCCAGTAAAGGAGACAGGGCTCACGAGCAGTACTTC. This codes for CASKGDRAHEQYF.

The sample holds a few counts of this clonotype. This chain uses TRBV4-3 with TRBJ2-5; tentative D call: TRBD1 (7 bases). CDR1 is LGHNA and CDR2 is YSLEER in the germline V gene. CDR3 length: 15 amino acids. Trimming stripped 1 base from V and 2 bases from J, with 11 bases between. For the CDR3, the DNA is TGCGCCAGCAGCCAAGGGCAGGGGGGACAAGAGACCCAGTACTTC. Protein: CASSQGQGGQETQYF.

In its sample, this clonotype was seen many times. J is TRBJ2-1 and V is TRBV11-3; D ambiguous. The germline V gene encodes CDR1 SGHNT and CDR2 YENEEA. This CDR3 is 13 amino acids long. Trimming stripped 3 bases from V and 10 bases from J, with 13 bases between. CDR3 sequence: CASSFGALDEQFF. CDR3 nucleotides: TGTGCCAGCAGCTTTGGTGCTTTGGACGAGCAGTTCTTC.

V gene TRBV20-1 combines with J gene TRBJ2-3; perhaps TRBD1 as D (6 bases). The CDR3 loop spans 15 amino acids. Germline CDR1 is DFQATT and CDR2 is SNEGSKA (reference sequence). Trimming cost V 4 bases and J 2 bases, with 16 bases left between them. This chain's CDR3 is CSATGTNSLTDTQYF. CDR3 sequence (DNA): TGCAGTGCTACCGGGACAAACTCACTCACAGATACGCAGTATTTT.

The chain combines TRBV6-5 with TRBJ1-1; unclear D gene. The CDR3 contains 17 residues. Germline CDR1 MNHEY, CDR2 SVGAGI. Trimming took 0 bases from V and 0 from J, leaving 14 bases between them. DNA of the CDR3: TGTGCCAGCAGTTACTCGAGGTTGGGGTCTATGAACACTGAAGCTTTCTTT. It yields the protein CASSYSRLGSMNTEAFF.

This clonotype was detected many times. The CDR3 sequence is CASSQDYEQYF. The CDR3 DNA reads TGTGCCAGCAGCCAAGACTACGAGCAGTACTTC. The genes are TRBV3-1 and TRBJ2-7, with D uncertain. With 0 bases removed from V and 3 bases from J, the gap between germline ends came to 0 bases. The CDR3 has 11 amino acids. Germline V gene sequence: CDR1 LGHDT, CDR2 YNNKEL (reference sequence).

This clonotype appeared many times. The chain recombines TRBV2 with TRBJ1-1; D call uncertain. Germline assignment: CDR1 SNHLY and CDR2 FYNNEI. The V end was cut by 2 bases, the J end by 4 bases, with 14 bases between. The CDR3 runs 15 residues. Here the CDR3 DNA reads TGTGCCAGCAGTGAATTGGGGTTACTGGGCACTGAAGCTTTCTTT. Its protein is CASSELGLLGTEAFF.

This clonotype occurred many times. The chain uses TRBV20-1 and TRBJ2-1; 9 nucleotides match TRBD2. J lost 6 bases, V lost 6 bases, and 15 bases had no gene match. This CDR3 spans 16 amino acids. The germline gives CDR1 DFQATT, CDR2 SNEGSKA (reference sequence). CDR3 bases: TGCAGTGCGATTCGAATCGGGAAGCGGGGGGCCAATGAGCAGTTCTTC. It yields the protein CSAIRIGKRGANEQFF.

Only a few counts were recorded for this clonotype. This sequence joins TRBV29-1 and TRBJ1-2; no clear D. CDR1 and CDR2 (germline): SQVTM, ANQGSEA. V gave up 6 bases and J gave up 6 bases, with 14 bases separating them. This CDR3 region has 12 residues. The chain's CDR3 is CSVESPGDGYTF. The CDR3 nucleotides are TGCAGCGTCGAGTCCCCTGGGGATGGCTACACCTTC. The whole variable domain, remainder taken from reference TRBV29-1 and TRBJ1-2, is SAVISQKPSRDICQRGTSLTIQCQVDSQVTMMFWYRQQPGQSLTLIATANQGSEATYESGFVIDKFPISRPNLTFSTLTVSNMSPEDSSIYLCSVESPGDGYTFGSGTRLTVV.

The genes are TRBV2 and TRBJ2-1; 9 bases agree with TRBD1. CDR1 is SNHLY and CDR2 is FYNNEI in the germline V gene. The J segment lost 4 bases and the V segment lost 5 bases, leaving 6 bases of the junction unmatched. The CDR3 loop spans 15 amino acids. The CDR3 coding sequence is TGTGCCAGCAGTCAAACCGGGACAGGGTACAATGAGCAGTTCTTC. Protein: CASSQTGTGYNEQFF.

This clonotype was seen only a few times. This chain uses TRBV5-1 with TRBJ2-2; 8 bases line up with TRBD2. The trim removed 4 bases at V and 0 bases at J, leaving 2 bases unmatched. The CDR3 is 15 amino acids. Germline lookup yields CDR1 SGHRS and CDR2 YFSETQ. CDR3 loop: CASSMTSANTGELFF. The DNA for the CDR3 is TGCGCCAGCAGCATGACTAGCGCGAACACCGGGGAGCTGTTTTTT.

This clonotype was observed a few times. The chain carries TRBV5-1 and TRBJ2-5; no reliable D call. V was clipped by 5 bases and J by 3 bases, with 11 bases between them. Germline CDR1 is SGHRS and CDR2 is YFSETQ. This CDR3 spans 13 amino acids. CDR3 DNA: TGCGCCAGCAGTATGCCTGGGGAAGAGACCCAGTACTTC. The encoded protein is CASSMPGEETQYF.

This clonotype was detected only a few times. V and J are TRBV21-1 and TRBJ1-1; TRBD1 is the table's D call and was not checked against the DNA. TRBV21-1 is a listed pseudogene. This CDR3 region has 21 residues. The CDR3 nucleotides read TGTGCCAGCAGCAAAAATGTGAGAGGGTTGTCCCTCGGGGGGGTGAACACTGAAGCTTTCTTT. Translated: CASSKNVRGLSLGGVNTEAFF.

This clonotype was detected only a few times. Relative to the germline gene, one junction end is altered; a read error may explain this. The genes are TRBV15 and TRBJ2-6, with D hard to call. The CDR3 extends over 15 amino acids. Germline-derived CDR1 and CDR2 are LNHNV and YYDKDF (reference sequence). The CDR3 here is CATGRSEAGANVLTF. The CDR3 nucleotides read TGTGCCACCGGCAGAAGCGAAGCTGGGGCCAACGTCCTGACTTTC. The full variable domain, rest sourced from reference TRBV15 and TRBJ2-6, is DAMVIQNPRYQVTQFGKPVTLSCSQTLNHNVMYWYQQKSSQAPKLLFHYYDKDFNNEADTPDNFQSRRPNTSFCFLDIRSPGLGDTAMYLCATGRSEAGANVLTFGAGSRLTVL.

The chain uses TRBV4-1 and TRBJ2-3; 8 bases are shared with TRBD2. This CDR3 has 15 residues. V dropped 7 bases and J dropped 3; count of bases not matched to a gene: 9. The germline V gene encodes CDR1 MGHRA and CDR2 YSYEKL. CDR3 bases: TGCGCCAGCAAGACGGGACTAGGCGAGACAGATACGCAGTATTTT. This encodes CASKTGLGETDTQYF.

This rearrangement joins TRBV10-3 to TRBJ2-1; 10 nucleotides agree with TRBD2. Germline lookup yields CDR1 ENHRY and CDR2 SYGVKD. V lost 10 bases and J lost 6; bases outside the gene matches: 9. The CDR3 loop spans 14 amino acids. The CDR3 reads CATGIERGGNEQFF. The CDR3 DNA sequence: TGTGCCACGGGAATCGAGCGGGGGGGCAATGAGCAGTTCTTC.

The chain employs TRBV7-2 and TRBJ2-7; 8 bases match TRBD2. V dropped 5 bases and J dropped 0; count of bases not matched to a gene: 3. Germline V CDR1 and CDR2: SGHTA, FQGNSA. The CDR3 is 14 amino acids. This CDR3 is CASSPGTSSYEQYF. In nucleotides, the CDR3 is TGTGCCAGCAGCCCCGGGACTAGCTCCTACGAGCAGTACTTC. The full variable domain, with the rest looked up from reference TRBV7-2 and TRBJ2-7, is GAGVSQSPSNKVTEKGKDVELRCDPISGHTALYWYRQSLGQGLEFLIYFQGNSAPDKSGLPSDRFSAERTGGSVSTLTIQRTQQEDSAVYLCASSPGTSSYEQYFGPGTRLTVT.

This clonotype has ten or more counts. The J gene is TRBJ2-2, the V gene TRBV29-1; 10 bases fit TRBD1. Losses at the gene ends were 7 bases for V and 5 bases for J; bases not matched to a gene: 4. The CDR3 runs 13 residues. Germline V gives CDR1 SQVTM, CDR2 ANQGSEA. As DNA, the CDR3 is TGCAGCGCGCGGACAGGGGGAACCGGGGAGCTGTTTTTT. This sequence encodes CSARTGGTGELFF.

This sequence joins TRBV29-1 and TRBJ2-5; 7 positions match TRBD1. V lost 5 bases and J lost 7; bases outside the gene matches: 1. Germline V gene data show CDR1 as SQVTM and CDR2 as ANQGSEA. CDR3 size: 10 residues. CDR3 in DNA: TGCAGCGTTCGGACAGGGACCCAGTACTTC. It specifies CSVRTGTQYF.

The chain combines TRBV28 with TRBJ2-7, with 10 bases aligning to TRBD2. The CDR3 is 15 amino acids. The V segment lost 4 bases and the J segment 1 base; nucleotides outside the gene matches: 4. From germline, CDR1 is MDHEN and CDR2 SYDVKM. CDR3 in amino acids: CASSSGTSVSYEQYF. The CDR3 DNA reads as TGTGCCAGCAGTTCCGGGACTAGCGTATCCTACGAGCAGTACTTC.

The V gene is TRBV7-9, the J gene TRBJ2-1; D not resolved. The germline gives CDR1 SEHNR, CDR2 FQNEAQ (reference sequence). The CDR3 length is 16 residues. The V end was cut by 5 bases, the J end by 1 base, with 15 bases between. CDR3 DNA: TGTGCCAGCAGCGGCGCCCAGGACGGGTCCTACAATGAGCAGTTCTTC. Residues: CASSGAQDGSYNEQFF.

The table lists this clonotype with many counts. The chain is built from TRBV29-1 and TRBJ2-7, with D hard to call. The CDR3 contains 11 residues. The germline V gene has CDR1 SQVTM and CDR2 ANQGSEA. Trimming cost V 3 bases and J 4 bases, with 7 bases left between them. The CDR3: CSVDYEYEQYF. The CDR3 nucleotides read TGCAGCGTTGATTACGAGTACGAGCAGTACTTC.